One and the same sample provided the 5 T cell receptor beta chains below, sequenced in a study of cytomegalovirus exposure and HLA in healthy donors (dated by TCRdb to about 2017). The library was made by the immunoSEQ multiplex PCR assay. For the multiplex PCR, a mixture combining 60 forward primers for TCR Vbeta segments and 13 reverse primers for TCR Jbeta segments was used. TCRdb retrieved this table from immuneACCESS and kept in-frame rearrangements only. Not all clones are present; in checked studies, unresolved V genes account for under half, and no reason is known for the remainder. Across this sample there are about 55,000 clones, with about three quarters seen only once. Approximately 2.3% of the sample is held by the ten biggest clonotypes. Sample: PBMCs. Receptors originate from a female donor in good health and CMV-seronegative.

The V gene is TRBV7-2, the J gene TRBJ2-1; D is unclear. V gave up 1 base and J gave up 5 bases, with 6 bases separating them. The CDR3 runs to 13 residues. In germline, CDR1 is SGHTA, CDR2 FQGNSA. The CDR3 here is CASSLGLNNEQFF. The DNA of the CDR3 is TGTGCCAGCAGCTTAGGGCTTAACAATGAGCAGTTCTTC.

The chain recombines TRBV4-2 with TRBJ2-1; D call uncertain. Trimming removed 3 bases from V and 2 bases from J, with 5 bases in between. This CDR3 has 13 amino acids. The germline CDR1 and CDR2 sequences are LGHNA and YNFKEQ. The CDR3 reads CASSHPPYNEQFF. CDR3 DNA: TGTGCCAGCAGCCATCCTCCCTACAATGAGCAGTTCTTC.

This clone was seen only once. The chain employs TRBV18 and TRBJ1-4; 7 positions agree with TRBD1. The CDR3 totals 15 residues. Germline CDR1 reads KGHSH; CDR2 reads LQKENI. With V trimmed by 5 bases and J by 2 bases, 5 bases remained unmatched. The CDR3: CASSAPTGTNEKLFF. CDR3 nucleotides: TGTGCCAGCTCAGCCCCGACAGGGACTAATGAAAAACTGTTTTTT.

CDR3 DNA: TGTGCCAGCAGCGCGACGGACAGACCCTACGAGCAGTACTTC. Translation gives CASSATDRPYEQYF. This chain uses TRBV9 with TRBJ2-7; perhaps TRBD1 as D (6 bases). The CDR3 is 14 residues long. Germline CDR1 is SGDLS and CDR2 is YYNGEE. Trimming took off 3 bases at V and 2 bases at J, with 12 bases between the two ends.

The chain couples TRBV5-1 to TRBJ2-5; D possibly corresponds to TRBD1 (6 bases). The CDR3 is 13 amino acids. The V end lost 2 bases, the J end lost 5 bases, and 10 bases lay between the germline ends. Per germline, CDR1 SGHRS and CDR2 YFSETQ. This chain's CDR3 is CASSFRGEETQYF. CDR3 nucleotides: TGCGCCAGCAGCTTCAGGGGCGAGGAGACCCAGTACTTC.